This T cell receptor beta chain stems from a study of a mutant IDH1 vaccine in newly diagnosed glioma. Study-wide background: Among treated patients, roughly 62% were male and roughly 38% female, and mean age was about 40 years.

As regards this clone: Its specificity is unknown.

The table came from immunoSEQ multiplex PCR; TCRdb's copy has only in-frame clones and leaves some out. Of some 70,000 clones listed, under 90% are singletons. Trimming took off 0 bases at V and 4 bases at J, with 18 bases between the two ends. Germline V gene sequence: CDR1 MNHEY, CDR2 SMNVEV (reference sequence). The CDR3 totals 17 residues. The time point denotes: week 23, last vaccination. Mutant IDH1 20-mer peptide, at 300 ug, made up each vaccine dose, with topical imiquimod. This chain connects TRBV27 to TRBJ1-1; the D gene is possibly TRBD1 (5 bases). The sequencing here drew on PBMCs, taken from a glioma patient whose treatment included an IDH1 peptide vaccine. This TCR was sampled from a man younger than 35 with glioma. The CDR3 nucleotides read TGTGCCAGCAGTTTATCGGGGGAAGGGACGGGTGGCACTGAAGCTTTCTTT. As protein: CASSLSGEGTGGTEAFF.